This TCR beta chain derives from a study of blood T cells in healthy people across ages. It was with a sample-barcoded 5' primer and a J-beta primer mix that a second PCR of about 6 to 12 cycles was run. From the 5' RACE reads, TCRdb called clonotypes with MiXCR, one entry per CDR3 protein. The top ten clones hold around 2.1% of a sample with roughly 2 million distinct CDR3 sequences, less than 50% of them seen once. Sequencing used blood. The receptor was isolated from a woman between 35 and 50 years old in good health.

The CDR3 DNA reads TGCGCCAGCAGCAAGGACAACTCCTACGAGCAGTACTTC. Translating gives CASSKDNSYEQYF. The rearrangement joins TRBV5-1 to TRBJ2-7; D may be TRBD1 (5 bases). V was shortened by 4 bases and J by 0 bases, with 8 bases between the two germline ends. CDR1 is SGHRS and CDR2 is YFSETQ in the germline V gene. The CDR3 length is 13 residues.